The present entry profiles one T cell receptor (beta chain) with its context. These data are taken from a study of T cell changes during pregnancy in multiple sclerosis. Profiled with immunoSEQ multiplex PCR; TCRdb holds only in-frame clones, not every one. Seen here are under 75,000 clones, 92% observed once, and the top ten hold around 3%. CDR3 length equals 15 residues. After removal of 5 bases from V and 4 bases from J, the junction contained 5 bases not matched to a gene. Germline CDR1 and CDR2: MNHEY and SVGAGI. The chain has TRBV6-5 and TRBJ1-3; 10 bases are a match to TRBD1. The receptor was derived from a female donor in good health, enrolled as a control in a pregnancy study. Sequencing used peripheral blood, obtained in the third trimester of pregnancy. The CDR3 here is CASSKTGGKGNTIYF. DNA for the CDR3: TGTGCCAGCAGTAAGACAGGGGGCAAAGGAAACACCATATATTTT.